One sample yielded the 5 T cell receptor beta chains listed below, sequenced in a study of blood T cell repertoires in COVID-19. Some clones are missing from TCRdb's copy, which holds only in-frame ones; the method was immunoSEQ multiplex PCR. The sample holds roughly 300,000 clones, roughly 92% seen once. Material: peripheral blood. The receptors were sampled from a woman in her 30s with COVID-19, enrolled during active disease.

This sequence joins TRBV10-2 and TRBJ1-4; 8 nucleotides match TRBD1. V lost 4 bases, J lost 0 bases, and 16 bases stayed unmatched. The CDR3 has 20 amino acids. Germline V gene sequence: CDR1 WSHSY, CDR2 SAAADI. CDR3 DNA sequence: TGCGCCAGCAGTGGGCACCGACAACAGGGGGAAACGGCAACTAATGAAAAACTGTTTTTT. Protein: CASSGHRQQGETATNEKLFF.

The genes are TRBV28 and TRBJ2-1, with 10 bases matching TRBD2. With V trimmed by 2 bases and J by 8 bases, 6 bases remained unmatched. CDR3 length: 15 amino acids. Looked up from germline, CDR1 is MDHEN and CDR2 is SYDVKM. CDR3 region: CASSLLAGVVDEQFF. The CDR3 DNA reads TGTGCCAGCAGTTTACTAGCGGGAGTGGTCGATGAGCAGTTCTTC.

Concerning this clone: Within the sample, other DNA sequences also encode this same CDR3. This chain links TRBV19 with TRBJ1-6; D may be TRBD1 (6 bases). This CDR3 has 14 residues. CDR1 LNHDA and CDR2 SQIVND come from the germline V gene (reference sequence). Trimming shortened V by 3 bases and J by 5 bases, and 8 bases separated the two germline ends. The CDR3 region has the DNA TGTGCCAGTAGTATCGAGGGGGATAATTCACCCCTCCACTTT. Amino acids: CASSIEGDNSPLHF.

The gene calls are TRBV2 and TRBJ1-2, with TRBD1 matching over 7 bases. Germline V gene lookup returns CDR1 SNHLY and CDR2 FYNNEI. With V trimmed by 0 bases and J by 5 bases, 3 bases remained unmatched. This CDR3 is 14 amino acids long. The CDR3: CASSEAPGGYGYTF. DNA of the CDR3: TGTGCCAGCAGTGAAGCTCCAGGGGGGTATGGCTACACCTTC.

This clone showed up just once. The V and J genes are TRBV28 and TRBJ1-5; no clear D gene. Germline V gives CDR1 MDHEN, CDR2 SYDVKM. The CDR3 length is 15 residues. Trimming removed 2 bases from V and 7 bases from J, with 15 bases in between. DNA of the CDR3: TGTGCCAGCAGTTTAGCCCCCGGGAATACACAGCCCCAGCATTTT. Its translation: CASSLAPGNTQPQHF.